Listed below are T cell receptor beta chains from one sample, sequenced in a study of cytomegalovirus exposure and HLA in healthy donors. Profiling relied on immunoSEQ multiplex PCR, and the TCRdb table lists in-frame clones only, not all of them. This table has roughly 180,000 clones, roughly 73% appearing once. Sequenced material: PBMCs. All receptors come from a middle-aged woman in good health and CMV-seropositive. Both conserved end residues are part of each CDR3. A D gene is named only where the DNA matches it firmly. Clone size appears in some rows only: once, few, many, or a class for an expanded clone.

j_call | d_call | clone_size | v_call | cdr3_aa | cdr3_nt
TRBJ1-5 | - | - | TRBV7-3 | CASSSTGGQPQHF | TGTGCCAGCAGCTCAACTGGCGGTCAGCCCCAGCATTTT
TRBJ2-7 | TRBD2 | few | TRBV7-9 | CASSLAVSGSYEQYF | TGTGCCAGCAGCTTAGCGGTTAGCGGGAGTTACGAGCAGTACTTC
TRBJ2-2 | TRBD2 | - | TRBV5-1 | CASSLTSGSGTGELFF | TGCGCCAGCAGCTTGACTAGCGGGAGCGGTACCGGGGAGCTGTTTTTT
TRBJ2-1 | TRBD2 | - | TRBV28 | CASSLSPGLEYNEQFF | TGTGCCAGCAGTCTGTCGCCGGGACTAGAGTACAATGAGCAGTTCTTC
TRBJ2-7 | TRBD1 | - | TRBV5-1 | CASSLDQGALSYEQYF | TGCGCCAGCAGCTTGGACCAGGGGGCGCTTAGCTACGAGCAGTACTTC
TRBJ2-1 | - | - | TRBV28 | CASSRASYNEQFF | TGTGCCAGCAGCAGGGCTTCCTACAATGAGCAGTTCTTC
TRBJ1-1 | - | - | TRBV7-2 | CASSLGFQGRTKAFF | TGTGCCAGCAGCTTAGGATTCCAGGGGCGTACAAAAGCTTTCTTT
TRBJ2-5 | - | - | TRBV2 | CASRPLRETQYF | TGTGCCAGCAGGCCACTCAGGGAGACCCAGTACTTC
TRBJ1-1 | - | - | TRBV27 | CASRRTGEAFF | TGTGCCAGCAGAAGAACAGGGGAAGCTTTCTTT
TRBJ1-1 | TRBD1 | - | TRBV6-5 | CASRSDRENTEAFF | TGTGCCAGCAGGTCGGACAGGGAGAACACTGAAGCTTTCTTT
TRBJ2-1 | TRBD1 | - | TRBV6-4 | CASSEAGQGNNEQFF | TGTGCCAGCAGTGAAGCCGGACAGGGAAACAATGAGCAGTTCTTC
TRBJ2-7 | TRBD2 | - | TRBV7-2 | CASSLVLAGVNEQYF | TGTGCCAGCAGCTTAGTACTAGCGGGAGTCAACGAGCAGTACTTC
TRBJ2-5 | - | few | TRBV11-2 | CASSLVGEETQYF | TGTGCCAGCAGCTTAGTAGGGGAAGAGACCCAGTACTTC
TRBJ2-3 | TRBD2 | once | TRBV11-3 | CASSTGTSGRETDTQYF | TGTGCCAGCTCGACCGGGACTAGCGGGAGGGAGACAGATACGCAGTATTTT
TRBJ2-3 | TRBD2 | - | TRBV19 | CASSPTSGRSDTQYF | TGTGCCAGTAGCCCGACTAGCGGGAGATCGGATACGCAGTATTTT
TRBJ2-7 | TRBD2 | - | TRBV5-1 | CATGGSGTYEQYF | TGCGCCACCGGCGGGAGTGGAACCTACGAGCAGTACTTC
TRBJ1-2 | TRBD1 | - | TRBV7-8 | CASSLVLGLQGANYGYTF | TGTGCCAGCAGCTTAGTTTTAGGGTTGCAGGGGGCCAACTATGGCTACACCTTC
TRBJ2-5 | - | - | TRBV2 | CASHTGPQETQYF | TGTGCCAGCCATACAGGGCCCCAAGAGACCCAGTACTTC
TRBJ2-1 | TRBD2 | - | TRBV4-2 | CASSQDLGLAEKQFF | TGTGCCAGCAGCCAAGATTTGGGACTAGCGGAGAAGCAGTTCTTC
TRBJ1-5 | - | - | TRBV9 | CASSETVTGQPQHF | TGTGCCAGCAGCGAGACGGTAACGGGGCAGCCCCAGCATTTT
TRBJ2-3 | - | - | TRBV19 | CASSIRRGGPDTQYF | TGTGCCAGTAGTATACGAAGGGGGGGCCCAGATACGCAGTATTTT
TRBJ2-3 | TRBD2 | - | TRBV29-1 | CSATGTSGRRTDTQYF | TGCAGCGCTACCGGGACTAGCGGGAGAAGAACAGATACGCAGTATTTT
TRBJ1-4 | TRBD1 | - | TRBV2 | CASRKDRGEKLFF | TGTGCCAGCAGAAAGGACAGGGGTGAAAAACTGTTTTTT
TRBJ2-1 | TRBD1 | - | TRBV18 | CASSRPGTGAGNEQFF | TGTGCCAGCTCACGCCCCGGGACAGGGGCAGGAAATGAGCAGTTCTTC
TRBJ2-3 | TRBD1 | few | TRBV2 | CASRPRQGAADTQYF | TGTGCCAGCAGACCGAGACAGGGGGCGGCAGATACGCAGTATTTT
TRBJ2-7 | - | - | TRBV29-1 | CSVAPDSRRNYEQYF | TGCAGCGTTGCCCCGGACAGCCGGAGAAACTACGAGCAGTACTTC
TRBJ2-3 | TRBD2 | few | TRBV5-1 | CASSTLAGGLTDTQYF | TGCGCCAGCAGCACCTTAGCGGGAGGGCTCACAGATACGCAGTATTTT
TRBJ1-4 | - | - | TRBV5-1 | CASSSGTHNEKLFF | TGCGCCAGCAGCTCCGGGACACATAATGAAAAACTGTTTTTT
TRBJ2-7 | TRBD2 | - | TRBV6-1 | CASRGLAGHYEQYF | TGTGCCAGCAGGGGACTAGCGGGACACTACGAGCAGTACTTC
TRBJ2-2 | - | - | TRBV7-7 | CASSVLGDTGELFF | TGTGCTAGCAGCGTGCTGGGAGACACCGGGGAGCTGTTTTTT
TRBJ2-7 | - | - | TRBV7-8 | CASSLTTVNYEQYF | TGTGCCAGCAGCTTAACAACAGTAAACTACGAGCAGTACTTC
TRBJ2-7 | - | once | TRBV28 | CASRANYEQYF | TGTGCCAGCAGGGCCAACTACGAGCAGTACTTC
TRBJ2-3 | TRBD2 | - | TRBV10-3 | CAISDSSGVDTQYF | TGTGCCATCAGTGACTCTAGCGGTGTGGATACGCAGTATTTT
TRBJ2-1 | - | - | TRBV6-5 | CASKGGGPGYNEQFF | TGTGCCAGCAAGGGGGGGGGCCCCGGGTACAATGAGCAGTTCTTC
TRBJ2-2 | TRBD2 | - | TRBV14 | CASRTSGRVNGELFF | TGTGCCAGCCGGACTAGCGGGAGAGTGAACGGGGAGCTGTTTTTT
TRBJ1-2 | - | once | TRBV2 | CASNRENGYTF | TGTGCCAGCAACAGGGAAAATGGCTACACCTTC
TRBJ1-1 | - | - | TRBV21-1 | CASSSRFRAGNTEAFF | TGTGCCAGCAGCAGCCGATTCAGGGCGGGAAACACTGAAGCTTTCTTT
TRBJ2-1 | TRBD1 | - | TRBV5-4 | CASSLGGQSSEQFF | TGTGCCAGCAGCTTGGGGGGACAGAGTAGTGAGCAGTTCTTC
TRBJ2-7 | TRBD2 | - | TRBV19 | CASSIRASGGYEQYF | TGTGCCAGTAGTATAAGGGCTAGCGGGGGCTACGAGCAGTACTTC
TRBJ2-3 | - | - | TRBV6-5 | CASSPSYGGTDTQYF | TGTGCCAGCAGTCCTTCCTACGGGGGCACAGATACGCAGTATTTT
TRBJ2-1 | - | few | TRBV28 | CASSLLGRGNEQFF | TGTGCCAGCAGTTTATTAGGGAGGGGGAATGAGCAGTTCTTC
TRBJ2-4 | TRBD1 | few | TRBV7-8 | CASSLARGGTGVVGIQYF | TGTGCCAGCAGCTTAGCGAGGGGCGGGACAGGGGTTGTCGGCATTCAGTACTTC
TRBJ2-7 | - | - | TRBV9 | CASSGAGGTDEQYF | TGTGCCAGCAGCGGCGCTGGGGGCACCGACGAGCAGTACTTC
TRBJ2-1 | TRBD2 | few | TRBV5-1 | CASSLAGTGTSGSSEQFF | TGCGCCAGCAGCTTGGCCGGGACCGGGACTAGCGGGAGTAGTGAGCAGTTCTTC
TRBJ2-7 | - | many | TRBV15 | CATSRDGRQESYEQYF | TGTGCCACCAGCAGAGACGGTCGACAGGAATCCTACGAGCAGTACTTC
TRBJ2-7 | TRBD1 | - | TRBV6-6 | CASSYSTGNQYF | TGTGCCAGCAGTTACTCGACAGGGAACCAGTACTTC
TRBJ2-1 | TRBD2 | - | TRBV9 | CASSVGGGSKREQFF | TGTGCCAGCAGCGTAGGGGGCGGGAGTAAGCGGGAGCAGTTCTTC
TRBJ2-7 | - | - | TRBV7-2 | CASSFPRGSYEQYF | TGTGCCAGCAGCTTCCCCAGGGGAAGCTACGAGCAGTACTTC
TRBJ2-3 | - | - | TRBV18 | CASSPGSTDTQYF | TGTGCCAGCTCACCCGGTAGCACAGATACGCAGTATTTT
TRBJ2-1 | TRBD2 | - | TRBV5-1 | CASSAGTSAPMAYNEQFF | TGCGCCAGCAGCGCCGGGACTAGCGCTCCTATGGCCTACAATGAGCAGTTCTTC
TRBJ1-6 | - | few | TRBV5-8 | CASSSAIDNSPLHF | TGTGCCAGCAGCTCAGCGATAGATAATTCACCCCTCCACTTT
TRBJ1-3 | TRBD1 | - | TRBV29-1 | CSVAITGGNGNTIYF | TGCAGCGTCGCCATTACAGGGGGCAATGGAAACACCATATATTTT
TRBJ1-1 | - | few | TRBV6-4 | CASSDSTQGTRENTEAFF | TGTGCCAGCAGTGACTCGACGCAGGGCACGCGGGAGAACACTGAAGCTTTCTTT
TRBJ1-1 | - | - | TRBV19 | CASIKTDMNTEAFF | TGTGCCAGTATTAAGACAGATATGAACACTGAAGCTTTCTTT
TRBJ2-7 | TRBD2 | once | TRBV28 | CASSLGRTSGMREQYF | TGTGCCAGCAGTTTAGGTCGGACTAGCGGGATGAGGGAGCAGTACTTC